These T cell receptor beta chains were read from a single sample in a study of cytomegalovirus exposure and HLA in healthy donors. Sequenced by immunoSEQ multiplex PCR; TCRdb stores in-frame clones only, minus some. The sample has over 100,000 clones, under 85% seen once; the top ten hold 4% to 5%. The specimen sequenced was PBMCs. These receptors were obtained from a male donor in good health and CMV-seropositive. CDR3s include the opening cysteine and the closing phenylalanine or tryptophan. D genes are given only for firm matches. Size is stated for part of the rows, as once, few or many counts, or as a class when the clone is expanded.

V gene: TRBV5-4
clone size: NA
J gene: TRBJ2-2
D gene: TRBD2
CDR3 DNA: TGTGCCAGCAGCGCGGCAGGGGGGGCTGGCGGGAGGGCCCGCACCGGGGAGCTGTTTTTT
CDR3 protein: CASSAAGGAGGRARTGELFF

V gene: TRBV21-1
clone size: NA
J gene: TRBJ1-3
D gene: NA
CDR3 DNA: TGTGCCAGCAGCAAAGTCCGTCCGGGGGGGTTGGGAAACACCATATATTTT
CDR3 protein: CASSKVRPGGLGNTIYF

V gene: TRBV6-5
clone size: NA
J gene: TRBJ2-3
D gene: NA
CDR3 DNA: TGTGCCAGCAGTGCCCCAGAAGGGGGTCCAGATACGCAGTATTTT
CDR3 protein: CASSAPEGGPDTQYF

V gene: TRBV6-1
clone size: once
J gene: TRBJ2-1
D gene: TRBD1
CDR3 DNA: TGTGCCAACGGTGACAGGGTTCTAGGGCAGTTCTTC
CDR3 protein: CANGDRVLGQFF

V gene: TRBV5-1
clone size: few
J gene: TRBJ2-7
D gene: NA
CDR3 DNA: TGCGCCAGCAGCTTGGGTGGAGTGGGAGTGGAGCAGTACTTC
CDR3 protein: CASSLGGVGVEQYF

V gene: TRBV5-1
clone size: once
J gene: TRBJ1-1
D gene: TRBD1
CDR3 DNA: TGCGCCAGCAGCTCTCAGGGGGGCACTGAAGCTTTCTTT
CDR3 protein: CASSSQGGTEAFF

V gene: TRBV6-1
clone size: NA
J gene: TRBJ1-6
D gene: NA
CDR3 DNA: TGTGCCAGCAGTGAACTTTTGGGGTCGGGAGAATCACCCCTCCACTTT
CDR3 protein: CASSELLGSGESPLHF

V gene: TRBV25-1
clone size: NA
J gene: TRBJ2-1
D gene: TRBD2
CDR3 DNA: TGTGCCAGCAGCGAGGCGGGGGGGCATAATGAGCAGTTCTTC
CDR3 protein: CASSEAGGHNEQFF

V gene: TRBV5-1
clone size: NA
J gene: TRBJ1-2
D gene: NA
CDR3 DNA: TGCGCCAGCAGGTCAAGCGGGGGCTGGGATGGCTACACCTTC
CDR3 protein: CASRSSGGWDGYTF

V gene: TRBV6-1
clone size: NA
J gene: TRBJ1-5
D gene: NA
CDR3 DNA: TGTGCCAGCAGATTAACGAGGACAGCGAGTACGCCCCAGCATTTT
CDR3 protein: CASRLTRTASTPQHF

V gene: TRBV6-1
clone size: NA
J gene: TRBJ2-3
D gene: NA
CDR3 DNA: TGTGCCAGCAGGTACAGCCACCCCACAGATACGCAGTATTTT
CDR3 protein: CASRYSHPTDTQYF